This TCR beta chain was captured in a study of shared clonotypes between healthy human individuals. Across the whole study: Three men and a couple of women, aged 18 to 49, were donors.

Findings of the study overall: The diversity represented, both genetic and in exposure history, was limited by few donors.

The donors, healthy adults who were HIV-negative, had experienced no recent acute infections or vaccinations. J lost 3 bases, V lost 4 bases, and 5 bases had no gene match. The CDR3 runs to 15 residues. Germline CDR1 SGHDN, CDR2 FVKESK. Worth noting for this clone: What it binds is unknown.

The repertoire was sequenced with immunoSEQ multiplex PCR; TCRdb's copy has only in-frame clones and lacks some. The sample records roughly 1.4 million clones, just under 99% being singletons. This rearrangement joins TRBV14 to TRBJ2-7; 11 bases align to TRBD2. The sequenced material came from naive CD4+ T cells sorted from blood. Described subset: CD45RA+ positively selected. The clonotype originates from a man aged 25-45 years in good health. The CDR3 bases are TGTGCCAGCAGCCTCGGGACTAGCGGCTACTACGAGCAGTACTTC. Protein: CASSLGTSGYYEQYF.